These T cell receptor beta chains were read from a single sample in a study of cytomegalovirus exposure and HLA in healthy donors. Sequencing used immunoSEQ multiplex PCR; TCRdb keeps in-frame clones, though not all of them. The sample lists roughly 120,000 clones, around a tenth occurring once. Sequenced: PBMCs. The receptors shown here come from a man aged 30-40 years in good health and CMV-seronegative. Each CDR3 is given with its conserved first and last residue. D genes are given only for firm matches. Clone size is shown for a subset of rows, as once, few, many or a class of expanded clone.

NA,TRBV7-2,TRBJ1-1,few,TGTGCCAGCAGCTTGGACAGGAACACTGAAGCTTTCTTT,CASSLDRNTEAFF
NA,TRBV19,TRBJ1-5,NA,TGTGCCACCTCTCGGGGAGTAGGAAATCAGCCCCAGCATTTT,CATSRGVGNQPQHF
TRBD2,TRBV2,TRBJ2-3,NA,TGTGCCAGCAGTGGGTCTAGCGGGAGAATAGATACGCAGTATTTT,CASSGSSGRIDTQYF
TRBD1,TRBV6-5,TRBJ1-6,NA,TGTGCCAGCAGTTGGGACAGGGGGCGAAGCACCCTCCACTTT,CASSWDRGRSTLHF
NA,TRBV27,TRBJ1-5,few,TGTGCCAGCAGTTTGGGCTCTTATCAGCCCCAGCATTTT,CASSLGSYQPQHF
TRBD2,TRBV2,TRBJ2-5,NA,TGTGCCAGCAGTGAAGAGTTAGCGGGAGAGTTTGCTGAGACCCAGTACTTC,CASSEELAGEFAETQYF
NA,TRBV4-1,TRBJ2-1,NA,TGCGCCAGCAGCCAAGGCGTGGCAGGGCACTACAATGAGCAGTTCTTC,CASSQGVAGHYNEQFF
TRBD2,TRBV10-2,TRBJ2-5,NA,TGCGCCACTAGAAGCGGGAGACAAGAGACCCAGTACTTC,CATRSGRQETQYF
TRBD2,TRBV28,TRBJ2-7,NA,TGTGCCAGCAGAAAAAGCGGGGGAGGCTCCTACGAGCAGTACTTC,CASRKSGGGSYEQYF
NA,TRBV19,TRBJ1-5,NA,TGTGCCAGTAGTATACGCGCGGGACGGCTCAATCAGCCCCAGCATTTT,CASSIRAGRLNQPQHF
TRBD2,TRBV19,TRBJ2-1,NA,TGTGCCAGTAGTATGCGCCAGACTAGCGGGAACTACAATGAGCAGTTCTTC,CASSMRQTSGNYNEQFF
NA,TRBV29-1,TRBJ1-4,NA,TGCAGCGTCGAAGGGGAGGCGGTTCAGTTTTTT,CSVEGEAVQFF
NA,TRBV4-2,TRBJ2-5,few,TGTGCCAGCAAAGGAGGGTTCGAGGAGACCCAGTACTTC,CASKGGFEETQYF
TRBD2,TRBV9,TRBJ2-7,NA,TGTGCCAGCAGCGTCCTAGCGGGAGCCCCCTACGAGCAGTACTTC,CASSVLAGAPYEQYF
TRBD2,TRBV2,TRBJ2-7,many,TGTGCCAGCAGTTACAAGCGGGAGGCCTTCTACGAGCAGTACTTC,CASSYKREAFYEQYF
NA,TRBV28,TRBJ1-5,NA,TGTGCCAGCAGCAACAGGGAACCGTGGAAGCCCCAGCATTTT,CASSNREPWKPQHF
NA,TRBV19,TRBJ2-7,few,TGTGCCAGTAGGCCAACAGGGTCGGCCTACGAGCAGTACTTC,CASRPTGSAYEQYF
NA,TRBV6-5,TRBJ2-7,NA,TGTGCCAGCAGTTCATCAAGTAAGCCCTACGAGCAGTACTTC,CASSSSSKPYEQYF
TRBD1,TRBV30,TRBJ1-5,NA,TGTGCCTGGAGTCCCCAGGGGGCCCCGAATCAGCCCCGGCATTTT,CAWSPQGAPNQPRHF
NA,TRBV4-2,TRBJ2-3,NA,TGTGCCAGCAGCCAAGAGAGCGGGAGCACAGATACGCAGTATTTT,CASSQESGSTDTQYF
TRBD1,TRBV6-1,TRBJ2-1,NA,TGTGCCAGCAGTTATACAGGGGGCGATGAGCAGTTCTTC,CASSYTGGDEQFF
TRBD1,TRBV6-1,TRBJ1-1,few,TGTGCCAGCAGTGGATACTTGGACAGGGGGCGGACTGAAGCTTTCTTT,CASSGYLDRGRTEAFF
TRBD1,TRBV18,TRBJ1-1,few,TGTGCCAGCTCACCACAGAAAGGGACAGCGAACACTGAAGCTTTCTTT,CASSPQKGTANTEAFF
TRBD1,TRBV28,TRBJ1-4,NA,TGTGTCGGCGGTCGGACAGGGGGTTTGGCGGCTAATGAAAAACTGTTTTTT,CVGGRTGGLAANEKLFF
TRBD2,TRBV2,TRBJ2-7,NA,TGTGCCAGCTACAAACTAGCGCGGAGCTCCTACGAGCAGTACTTC,CASYKLARSSYEQYF
TRBD2,TRBV10-3,TRBJ2-3,few,TGTGCCATCAGTGCGGGGGGGGTGAGCACAGATACGCAGTATTTT,CAISAGGVSTDTQYF